This is a list of T cell receptor beta chains from one sample in a study of T cell repertoires in cytomegalovirus infection. Antigens for these TCRs are unknown. MiXCR, applied by TCRdb to the reads, yields one record per CDR3 protein. The repertoire holds hundreds of thousands of distinct CDR3 sequences, with 25% to 35% as singletons. The input for sequencing was cultured PBMCs, taken from culture after CMV antigen stimulation. Receptors were obtained from a human donor in good health (CMV status not recorded). Some clones in this sample may be carry-over from other donors' samples. The CDR3 runs from the conserved cysteine through the conserved F or W. D genes are given only for firm matches. Clone sizes are given selectively: once, few, many, or a class where the clone is expanded.

j_call: TRBJ1-5
d_call: TRBD1
clone_size: few
v_call: TRBV12-3/TRBV12-4
cdr3_aa: CASSHRDRGYQPQHF
cdr3_nt: TGTGCCAGCAGCCACCGGGACAGGGGTTATCAGCCCCAGCATTTT

j_call: TRBJ1-6
d_call: -
clone_size: few
v_call: TRBV19
cdr3_aa: CASSIQQSSYNSPLHF
cdr3_nt: TGTGCCAGTAGTATTCAGCAAAGCTCCTATAATTCACCCCTCCACTTT

j_call: TRBJ2-2
d_call: -
clone_size: -
v_call: TRBV2
cdr3_aa: CASSEAVRITGELFF
cdr3_nt: TGTGCCAGCAGTGAGGCTGTCAGAATCACCGGGGAGCTGTTTTTT

j_call: TRBJ2-3
d_call: -
clone_size: -
v_call: TRBV9
cdr3_aa: CASSARALLSTDTQYF
cdr3_nt: TGTGCCAGCAGCGCGAGGGCCCTCCTTAGCACAGATACGCAGTATTTT

j_call: TRBJ1-1
d_call: -
clone_size: -
v_call: TRBV12-3/TRBV12-4
cdr3_aa: CASTLSGMNTEAFF
cdr3_nt: TGTGCCAGCACCCTGTCTGGGATGAACACTGAAGCTTTCTTT

j_call: TRBJ1-1
d_call: -
clone_size: -
v_call: TRBV6-5
cdr3_aa: CASSYSKGRGDWNTEAFF
cdr3_nt: TGTGCCAGCAGTTACTCGAAGGGAAGGGGGGACTGGAACACTGAAGCTTTCTTT

j_call: TRBJ2-2
d_call: -
clone_size: few
v_call: TRBV23-1
cdr3_aa: CASSQAFRPTNTGELFF
cdr3_nt: TGCGCCAGCAGTCAAGCTTTCAGGCCGACGAACACCGGGGAGCTGTTTTTT

j_call: TRBJ1-4
d_call: TRBD1
clone_size: -
v_call: TRBV7-8
cdr3_aa: CASSPQGASNEKLFF
cdr3_nt: TGTGCCAGCAGCCCTCAGGGGGCTTCTAATGAAAAACTGTTTTTT

j_call: TRBJ2-1
d_call: -
clone_size: few
v_call: TRBV29-1
cdr3_aa: CSGIGARRSKNEQFF
cdr3_nt: TGCAGCGGCATCGGGGCTAGACGATCGAAGAATGAGCAGTTCTTC

j_call: TRBJ1-5
d_call: -
clone_size: few
v_call: TRBV12-3/TRBV12-4
cdr3_aa: CASSSTGPSTHSNQPQHF
cdr3_nt: TGTGCCAGCAGTTCCACGGGGCCCTCAACCCATAGCAATCAGCCCCAGCATTTT

j_call: TRBJ2-5
d_call: -
clone_size: -
v_call: TRBV27
cdr3_aa: CASSLAAGSKETQYF
cdr3_nt: TGTGCCAGCAGTTTAGCCGCCGGGAGTAAAGAGACCCAGTACTTC

j_call: TRBJ2-1
d_call: TRBD2
clone_size: -
v_call: TRBV19
cdr3_aa: CASSIAPGLAGVFYNEQFF
cdr3_nt: TGTGCCAGTAGTATAGCTCCGGGACTAGCGGGGGTCTTCTACAATGAGCAGTTCTTC

j_call: TRBJ2-3
d_call: -
clone_size: few
v_call: TRBV7-9
cdr3_aa: CASTNTDTQYF
cdr3_nt: TGTGCCAGCACCAACACAGATACGCAGTATTTT

j_call: TRBJ2-3
d_call: TRBD2
clone_size: -
v_call: TRBV6-2/TRBV6-3
cdr3_aa: CASSYGGLAAAVGDTQYF
cdr3_nt: TGTGCCAGCAGTTACGGAGGACTAGCCGCCGCCGTGGGAGATACGCAGTATTTT

j_call: TRBJ1-2
d_call: -
clone_size: -
v_call: TRBV27
cdr3_aa: CASRRDGTNYGYTF
cdr3_nt: TGTGCCAGCAGGCGGGACGGAACTAACTATGGCTACACCTTC

j_call: TRBJ1-6
d_call: -
clone_size: few
v_call: TRBV5-4
cdr3_aa: CASSPQSSYNSPLHF
cdr3_nt: TGTGCCAGCAGCCCGCAGAGCTCCTATAATTCACCCCTCCACTTT

j_call: TRBJ2-3
d_call: -
clone_size: -
v_call: TRBV10-2
cdr3_aa: CASRLAGDGTDTQYF
cdr3_nt: TGCGCCAGCAGGCTAGCCGGGGATGGGACAGATACGCAGTATTTT

j_call: TRBJ1-2
d_call: -
clone_size: -
v_call: TRBV6-6
cdr3_aa: CASGTLTNYGYTF
cdr3_nt: TGTGCCAGCGGGACACTGACTAACTATGGCTACACCTTC

j_call: TRBJ2-2
d_call: -
clone_size: few
v_call: TRBV10-3
cdr3_aa: CAISGPELVNTGELFF
cdr3_nt: TGTGCCATCAGTGGCCCAGAATTAGTGAACACCGGGGAGCTGTTTTTT

j_call: TRBJ1-1
d_call: -
clone_size: few
v_call: TRBV7-3
cdr3_aa: CASSLTSAGNTEAFF
cdr3_nt: TGTGCCAGCAGCTTAACGTCGGCGGGGAACACTGAAGCTTTCTTT

j_call: TRBJ2-5
d_call: TRBD2
clone_size: -
v_call: TRBV12-3/TRBV12-4
cdr3_aa: CASSPGGRGQETQYF
cdr3_nt: TGTGCCAGCAGTCCGGGAGGGCGAGGGCAAGAGACCCAGTACTTC

j_call: TRBJ1-5
d_call: TRBD1
clone_size: few
v_call: TRBV7-2
cdr3_aa: CASSLVGTGGNQPQHF
cdr3_nt: TGTGCCAGCAGCTTAGTCGGGACAGGGGGCAATCAGCCCCAGCATTTT

j_call: TRBJ2-2
d_call: -
clone_size: few
v_call: TRBV28
cdr3_aa: CASSFFGQNTGELFF
cdr3_nt: TGTGCCAGCAGTTTCTTCGGACAGAACACCGGGGAGCTGTTTTTT

j_call: TRBJ2-2
d_call: -
clone_size: few
v_call: TRBV7-3
cdr3_aa: CASSLSYRGSAGELFF
cdr3_nt: TGTGCCAGCAGCTTATCGTATCGGGGGAGCGCCGGGGAGCTGTTTTTT

j_call: TRBJ1-2
d_call: -
clone_size: -
v_call: TRBV19
cdr3_aa: CASKRRGIYGYTF
cdr3_nt: TGTGCCAGTAAAAGAAGGGGTATCTATGGCTACACCTTC

j_call: TRBJ1-1
d_call: TRBD1
clone_size: few
v_call: TRBV7-6
cdr3_aa: CASSLTGAPDTEAFF
cdr3_nt: TGTGCCAGCAGCTTGACAGGGGCTCCGGACACTGAAGCTTTCTTT

j_call: TRBJ1-2
d_call: -
clone_size: -
v_call: TRBV10-3
cdr3_aa: CAISGVGTYGYTF
cdr3_nt: TGTGCCATCAGTGGGGTAGGGACCTATGGCTACACCTTC

j_call: TRBJ2-1
d_call: TRBD1
clone_size: many
v_call: TRBV19
cdr3_aa: CASSSRQGLSYNEQFF
cdr3_nt: TGTGCCAGTAGTAGTAGACAGGGGTTGTCCTACAATGAGCAGTTCTTC

j_call: TRBJ2-7
d_call: TRBD2
clone_size: -
v_call: TRBV7-2
cdr3_aa: CASSLGGGGEQYF
cdr3_nt: TGTGCCAGCAGCCTGGGGGGGGGAGGAGAGCAGTACTTC

j_call: TRBJ1-2
d_call: -
clone_size: few
v_call: TRBV11-1
cdr3_aa: CASSFITGGYTF
cdr3_nt: TGTGCCAGCAGCTTTATTACGGGTGGCTACACCTTC

j_call: TRBJ2-1
d_call: TRBD1
clone_size: -
v_call: TRBV19
cdr3_aa: CASSVTDRVHEQFF
cdr3_nt: TGTGCCAGTAGTGTCACCGACAGGGTCCATGAGCAGTTCTTC

j_call: TRBJ2-1
d_call: -
clone_size: -
v_call: TRBV28
cdr3_aa: CASIKPAANLYNEQFF
cdr3_nt: TGTGCCAGCATTAAACCAGCGGCAAACCTCTACAATGAGCAGTTCTTC

j_call: TRBJ1-1
d_call: -
clone_size: -
v_call: TRBV29-1
cdr3_aa: CSIQLNTEAFF
cdr3_nt: TGCAGCATACAGTTGAACACTGAAGCTTTCTTT

j_call: TRBJ2-5
d_call: TRBD2
clone_size: few
v_call: TRBV4-1
cdr3_aa: CASSEVTRGLAGQETQYF
cdr3_nt: TGCGCCAGCAGCGAGGTAACGAGGGGACTAGCGGGGCAAGAGACCCAGTACTTC

j_call: TRBJ2-4
d_call: -
clone_size: -
v_call: TRBV12-3/TRBV12-4
cdr3_aa: CASSPRSRRGDIQYF
cdr3_nt: TGTGCCAGCAGTCCCCGGTCCCGTAGAGGGGACATTCAGTACTTC

j_call: TRBJ1-2
d_call: -
clone_size: -
v_call: TRBV6-6
cdr3_aa: CASSESTGGLGYTF
cdr3_nt: TGTGCCAGCAGTGAGTCCACCGGGGGCCTGGGCTACACCTTC

j_call: TRBJ2-2
d_call: -
clone_size: -
v_call: TRBV2
cdr3_aa: CASSGNRPATGELFF
cdr3_nt: TGTGCCAGCAGTGGTAACAGGCCGGCAACCGGGGAGCTGTTTTTT

j_call: TRBJ2-1
d_call: -
clone_size: many
v_call: TRBV7-2
cdr3_aa: CASRPGLHNEQFF
cdr3_nt: TGTGCCAGCAGGCCCGGACTACACAATGAGCAGTTCTTC

j_call: TRBJ1-2
d_call: -
clone_size: -
v_call: TRBV11-2
cdr3_aa: CASSLQGTEYGYTF
cdr3_nt: TGTGCCAGCAGCCTACAAGGGACTGAGTATGGCTACACCTTC

j_call: TRBJ1-4
d_call: -
clone_size: few
v_call: TRBV29-1
cdr3_aa: CSVIWAGIGEKLFF
cdr3_nt: TGCAGCGTTATCTGGGCGGGGATAGGTGAAAAACTGTTTTTT

j_call: TRBJ2-1
d_call: -
clone_size: few
v_call: TRBV6-4
cdr3_aa: CASSAGRGDLSPYNEQFF
cdr3_nt: TGTGCCAGCAGTGCCGGAAGGGGAGACTTGTCCCCCTACAATGAGCAGTTCTTC

j_call: TRBJ2-3
d_call: TRBD2
clone_size: -
v_call: TRBV4-1
cdr3_aa: CASSQDQERESTDTQYF
cdr3_nt: TGCGCCAGCAGCCAAGATCAGGAGCGGGAGAGCACAGATACGCAGTATTTT

j_call: TRBJ2-1
d_call: TRBD2
clone_size: few
v_call: TRBV7-3
cdr3_aa: CASSSPGLATNEQFF
cdr3_nt: TGTGCCAGCAGCTCCCCGGGACTAGCGACCAATGAGCAGTTCTTC

j_call: TRBJ2-7
d_call: TRBD1
clone_size: -
v_call: TRBV5-5
cdr3_aa: CASSSQFPGTVSSYEQYF
cdr3_nt: TGTGCCAGCAGCTCCCAATTCCCCGGGACAGTAAGCTCCTACGAGCAGTACTTC

j_call: TRBJ2-5
d_call: -
clone_size: many
v_call: TRBV7-9
cdr3_aa: CASNPVQETQYF
cdr3_nt: TGTGCCAGCAACCCTGTCCAAGAGACCCAGTACTTC

j_call: TRBJ2-1
d_call: TRBD2
clone_size: -
v_call: TRBV11-2
cdr3_aa: CASSCLGGGSCVIEQFF
cdr3_nt: TGTGCCAGCAGCTGCCTTGGGGGGGGTTCGTGTGTCATCGAGCAGTTCTTC

j_call: TRBJ2-1
d_call: TRBD2
clone_size: -
v_call: TRBV30
cdr3_aa: CAWRKAGGQWNEQFF
cdr3_nt: TGTGCCTGGCGAAAAGCGGGAGGGCAGTGGAATGAGCAGTTCTTC

j_call: TRBJ1-1
d_call: -
clone_size: -
v_call: TRBV4-1
cdr3_aa: CASSQEDGGDEAFF
cdr3_nt: TGCGCCAGCAGCCAAGAGGACGGGGGGGATGAAGCTTTCTTT

j_call: TRBJ2-7
d_call: -
clone_size: -
v_call: TRBV6-1
cdr3_aa: CASSSLGDGQFYEQYF
cdr3_nt: TGTGCCAGCAGTAGTCTCGGGGACGGTCAGTTTTACGAGCAGTACTTC

j_call: TRBJ2-7
d_call: -
clone_size: -
v_call: TRBV23-1
cdr3_aa: CASRHSNWDQAMQYF
cdr3_nt: TGCGCCAGCAGACACTCGAACTGGGACCAAGCCATGCAGTACTTC

j_call: TRBJ2-3
d_call: -
clone_size: few
v_call: TRBV7-6
cdr3_aa: CASSPQGAGMDTQYF
cdr3_nt: TGTGCCAGCAGCCCCCAGGGCGCAGGCATGGATACGCAGTATTTT

j_call: TRBJ2-1
d_call: TRBD2
clone_size: few
v_call: TRBV7-2
cdr3_aa: CASSQSGSLLNEQFF
cdr3_nt: TGTGCCAGCAGTCAAAGCGGGAGTCTCCTCAATGAGCAGTTCTTC

j_call: TRBJ2-7
d_call: -
clone_size: few
v_call: TRBV12-3/TRBV12-4
cdr3_aa: CASSDFYEQYF
cdr3_nt: TGTGCCAGCAGCGACTTTTACGAGCAGTACTTC